What follows are 20 T cell receptor beta chains derived from one specimen sequenced in a study of vaccination effects on CD4 cells after COVID-19. These receptors are not linked to any known antigen. Some clones are missing from TCRdb's copy, which holds only in-frame ones; the method was immunoSEQ multiplex PCR. The repertoire holds tens of thousands of clones, with roughly 72% as singletons. Expansion with viral peptide pools was applied to antigen-specific CD4+ T cells by the ViraFEST assay prior to sequencing. Upon completion of roughly ten days in culture, CD4+ T cells were isolated. The source was CD4+ T cells from PBMCs cultured with HCoV-229E spike peptides, collected before COVID-19 vaccination. Every receptor here comes from a human donor who received a COVID-19 vaccine.

The chain is built from TRBV7-4 and TRBJ2-2; 9 positions match TRBD2. The length of the CDR3 is 16 residues. Germline CDR1 and CDR2: SGHVT and SQSDAQ. J lost 2 bases, V lost 4 bases, and 5 bases had no gene match. CDR3 region: CASSSPAGGNTGELFF. Here the CDR3 DNA reads TGTGCCAGCAGCTCCCCAGCGGGGGGTAACACCGGGGAGCTGTTTTTT.

This sequence joins TRBV2 and TRBJ1-3; 7 positions agree with TRBD1. V gave up 8 bases and J gave up 0 bases; unmatched junction bases: 4. The CDR3 is 14 amino acids. Germline CDR1 and CDR2: SNHLY and FYNNEI. CDR3 sequence: CASRTGFSGNTIYF. CDR3 DNA sequence: TGTGCCAGCCGGACAGGCTTCTCTGGAAACACCATATATTTT.

This chain joins TRBV6-5 and TRBJ1-1; possibly TRBD1 for D (5 bases). This CDR3 is built from 13 residues. Trimming took off 7 bases at V and 3 bases at J, with 12 bases between the two ends. In germline, CDR1 is MNHEY, CDR2 SVGAGI. The CDR3 DNA reads as TGTGCCAGCAATCTCAGGGAGGACACTGAAGCTTTCTTT. It is translated as CASNLREDTEAFF.

The chain employs TRBV3-1 (or the pseudogene TRBV3-2) and TRBJ2-4; 7 positions agree with TRBD2. The J segment lost 0 bases and the V segment lost 4 bases, leaving 18 bases of the junction unmatched. The germline V gene has CDR1 LGHDT and CDR2 YNNKEL (reference sequence). The CDR3 sequence is 20 residues long. The CDR3 here is CASSREGATVDLLAKNIQYF. The DNA for the CDR3 is TGTGCCAGCAGCCGGGAGGGAGCCACTGTAGACTTACTAGCCAAAAACATTCAGTACTTC.

This clone was seen only a few times. The rearrangement joins TRBV6-5 to TRBJ1-5; D not certain. V shed 1 base and J shed 6 bases, with 7 bases lying between them. From germline, CDR1 is MNHEY and CDR2 SVGAGI. The CDR3 loop spans 13 amino acids. This CDR3 reads CASSYYRSQPQHF. CDR3 bases: TGTGCCAGCAGTTACTACCGAAGTCAGCCCCAGCATTTT.

The chain joins TRBV27 to TRBJ1-3; D gene unclear. This CDR3 comprises 15 residues. The V and J ends lost 8 bases and 0 bases respectively, with 14 bases between them. Germline assignment: CDR1 MNHEY and CDR2 SMNVEV (reference sequence). The DNA for the CDR3 is TGTGCCAGCGGACGACCGCCGGTCTCTGGAAACACCATATATTTT. This codes for CASGRPPVSGNTIYF.

This clone turned up a few times. V gene TRBV25-1 combines with J gene TRBJ1-2; tentatively, D is TRBD1 (5 bases). The germline V and J ends were trimmed by 3 bases and 0 bases, with 5 bases remaining between them. CDR3 length: 13 amino acids. The germline CDR1 and CDR2 sequences are MGHDK and SYGVNS. CDR3 bases: TGTGCCAGCAGTGAGGGGGCTAACTATGGCTACACCTTC. It is translated as CASSEGANYGYTF.

V and J are TRBV6-1 and TRBJ1-2; 9 bases fit TRBD1. The trim removed 3 bases at V and 8 bases at J, leaving 10 bases unmatched. Germline V lookup: CDR1 MNHNS, CDR2 SASEGT. The CDR3 extends over 15 amino acids. The CDR3 sequence is CASSDPGQGVGGYTF. CDR3 sequence (DNA): TGTGCCAGCAGTGACCCGGGACAGGGTGTTGGGGGCTACACCTTC.

The gene calls are TRBV5-1 and TRBJ2-5; possibly TRBD2 for D (6 bases). The CDR3 length is 13 residues. The germline gives CDR1 SGHRS, CDR2 YFSETQ. Trimming stripped 7 bases from V and 5 bases from J, with 15 bases between. The CDR3, as DNA: TGCGCCAGCCGACCCGGGGGTCAGGAGACCCAGTACTTC. This encodes CASRPGGQETQYF.

V and J are TRBV5-5 and TRBJ1-1, with D possibly being TRBD1 (5 bases). The CDR3 extends over 13 amino acids. Trimming removed 4 bases at V and 5 bases at J, with 12 bases between. Germline-derived CDR1 and CDR2 are SGHKS and YYEKEE (reference sequence). The CDR3 protein is CASSGWTSTEAFF. The DNA for the CDR3 is TGTGCCAGCAGCGGATGGACATCTACTGAAGCTTTCTTT.

The rearrangement links TRBV6-5 to TRBJ1-1; D call uncertain. Trimming removed 2 bases from V and 0 bases from J, with 4 bases in between. Germline CDR1 is MNHEY and CDR2 is SVGAGI. The CDR3 has 13 amino acids. The CDR3 coding sequence is TGTGCCAGCAGTTACAGCCTGAACACTGAAGCTTTCTTT. It translates to CASSYSLNTEAFF.

The V gene is TRBV7-2, the J gene TRBJ1-5, with TRBD1 identical over 7 bases. V dropped 2 bases and J dropped 1; count of bases not matched to a gene: 5. The germline V gene encodes CDR1 SGHTA and CDR2 FQGNSA. The CDR3 loop spans 16 amino acids. DNA for the CDR3: TGTGCCAGCAGCTTACATGACAGGGCAAGCAATCAGCCCCAGCATTTT. Translating gives CASSLHDRASNQPQHF.

The V and J genes are TRBV18 and TRBJ2-1; perhaps TRBD2 as D (6 bases). Per germline, CDR1 KGHSH and CDR2 LQKENI. Between the trimmed V and J ends, which lost 6 bases and 2 bases, there was a span of 17 bases. There are 16 residues in the CDR3. The CDR3 region is CASSLLAERAYNEQFF. CDR3 DNA sequence: TGTGCCAGCTCTCTATTAGCGGAGAGAGCCTACAATGAGCAGTTCTTC.

This clone has a handful of counts. DNA for the CDR3: TGTGCCAGCAGCTTAACGGACAGGGGAGGCTATGGCTACACCTTC. Translating gives CASSLTDRGGYGYTF. This sequence joins TRBV7-3 and TRBJ1-2, with 9 bases that match TRBD1. Germline V lookup: CDR1 SGHTA, CDR2 FQGTGA. The CDR3 extends over 15 amino acids. V trimming: 0 bases; J trimming: 4 bases; junction bases outside the gene matches: 3.

This clone showed up just once. V and J are TRBV4-1 and TRBJ1-4; TRBD1 agrees at 8 bases. Germline V gene lookup returns CDR1 MGHRA and CDR2 YSYEKL. The CDR3 runs to 17 residues. V shed 1 base and J 8 bases; nucleotides not matched to a gene: 12. The CDR3 loop reads CASSQVSFRQGYEKLFF. The CDR3 DNA reads as TGCGCCAGCAGCCAAGTTTCGTTTCGACAGGGGTACGAAAAACTGTTTTTT.

The chain uses TRBV6-4 and TRBJ2-4, with D possibly TRBD1 on 7 matching bases. The length of the CDR3 is 13 residues. Looked up from germline, CDR1 is MRHNA and CDR2 is SNTAGT. The V end lost 4 bases, the J end lost 8 bases, and 12 bases lay between the germline ends. CDR3 bases: TGTGCCAGCAGTGTCGACAGGGAGGACATTCAGTACTTC. Its translation is CASSVDREDIQYF.

J is TRBJ1-3 and V is TRBV6-5; D remains ambiguous. Germline CDR1 and CDR2: MNHEY and SVGAGI. The CDR3 extends over 16 amino acids. The germline V and J ends were trimmed by 0 bases and 0 bases, with 9 bases remaining between them. CDR3: CASSYSGGASGNTIYF. CDR3 DNA: TGTGCCAGCAGTTACTCGGGAGGAGCCTCTGGAAACACCATATATTTT.

V gene TRBV7-2 combines with J gene TRBJ2-3; TRBD1 matches at 10 bases. This CDR3 region has 14 residues. In germline, CDR1 is SGHTA, CDR2 FQGNSA. Unmatched junction bases numbered 4, after V lost 5 bases and J lost 5 bases. The CDR3 region has the DNA TGTGCCAGCAGCCCCGGACAGGGGGTAGATACGCAGTATTTT. It yields the protein CASSPGQGVDTQYF.

The rearrangement joins TRBV7-9 to TRBJ2-5, with 12 bases aligning to TRBD2. Germline values: CDR1 SEHNR, CDR2 FQNEAQ (reference sequence). The CDR3 runs 15 residues. The V and J ends lost 7 bases and 3 bases, in that order; junction bases with no gene match: 6. This chain's CDR3 is CASTKTSGGKETQYF. The DNA of the CDR3 is TGTGCCAGCACCAAGACTAGCGGGGGCAAAGAGACCCAGTACTTC.

J is TRBJ1-5 and V is TRBV6-1; no reliable D call. V lost 1 base and J 7 bases, leaving 8 bases between the germline ends. Germline loops: CDR1 MNHNS, CDR2 SASEGT. This CDR3 is built from 13 residues. CDR3 nucleotides: TGTGCCAGCAGTGAAGTCGAGGGCCAGCCCCAGCATTTT. Its translation: CASSEVEGQPQHF.